The 27 T cell receptor beta chains below come from one sample, sequenced in a study of patients and donors after allogeneic stem cell transplantation. From the RT-PCR reads, TCRdb called clonotypes with MiXCR, one entry per CDR3 protein. The sample yields 800,000 to 1,000,000 distinct CDR3 sequences, 15% to 20% seen once. Sequencing used blood, either unsorted or a sorted T cell fraction (not recorded which). The receptors shown here come from a human donor who was either an allogeneic HSCT recipient or a stem cell or donor lymphocyte infusion donor (not recorded which). It is not recorded whose cells these are; they may come from a transplant donor.

The V and J genes are TRBV18 and TRBJ1-5; 7 nucleotides agree with TRBD1. Germline-derived CDR1 and CDR2 are KGHSH and LQKENI. The V segment lost 3 bases and the J segment 5 bases; nucleotides outside the gene matches: 4. The CDR3 totals 14 residues. The CDR3 bases are TGTGCCAGCTCACCCCTCGACAGGGATCAGCCCCAGCATTTT. Its translation is CASSPLDRDQPQHF.

This clonotype was observed a few times. The CDR3 loop reads CASSPRLAGGPQFF. The CDR3, as DNA: TGTGCCAGCAGCCCGCGACTAGCGGGGGGTCCGCAGTTCTTC. The V call is TRBV11-2, the J call TRBJ2-1; TRBD2 aligns across 13 bases. The V segment lost 5 bases and the J segment 12 bases; nucleotides outside the gene matches: 7. The CDR3 runs 14 residues. Germline CDR1 reads SGHAT; CDR2 reads FQNNGV.

This clonotype was seen a few times. This chain uses TRBV7-2 with TRBJ2-1; D not resolved. The CDR3 has 14 amino acids. CDR1 SGHTA and CDR2 FQGNSA come from the germline V gene. Trimming pared 5 bases from V and 7 bases from J, leaving 15 bases between. The CDR3 DNA is TGTGCCAGCAGCCACTCCTCCATGACGAATGAGCAGTTCTTC. Residues: CASSHSSMTNEQFF. Drawing the rest from reference TRBV7-2 and TRBJ2-1, the complete variable domain is GAGVSQSPSNKVTEKGKDVELRCDPISGHTALYWYRQSLGQGLEFLIYFQGNSAPDKSGLPSDRFSAERTGGSVSTLTIQRTQQEDSAVYLCASSHSSMTNEQFFGPGTRLTVL.

This clonotype was counted only a few times. The rearrangement uses TRBV12-3 or TRBV12-4 and TRBJ2-1; D might be TRBD1 (5 bases). Trimming removed 6 bases at V and 0 bases at J, with 12 bases between. This CDR3 contains 15 residues. The CDR3 DNA reads TGTGCCAGCAGGTGGGGCCCGAGCTCCTACAATGAGCAGTTCTTC. Residues: CASRWGPSSYNEQFF.

This clonotype has just a few counts. The chain has TRBV7-9 and TRBJ2-5; D remains ambiguous. V lost 5 bases to trimming and J lost 1 base, with 8 bases between them. The germline CDR1 and CDR2 sequences are SEHNR and FQNEAQ (reference sequence). This CDR3 contains 13 residues. This CDR3 is CASSHPLQETQYF. CDR3 coding DNA: TGTGCCAGCAGCCATCCCCTCCAAGAGACCCAGTACTTC.

The CDR3 protein is CASSPVLASYEQYF. CDR3 in DNA: TGTGCCAGCAGCCCAGTTCTGGCCTCCTACGAGCAGTACTTC. The chain uses TRBV27 and TRBJ2-7, with D unclear. The germline V and J ends were trimmed by 6 bases and 0 bases, with 12 bases remaining between them. The germline V gene has CDR1 MNHEY and CDR2 SMNVEV (reference sequence). This CDR3 has 14 amino acids.

This clonotype was seen more than once but under ten times. The chain combines TRBV28 with TRBJ2-2; D might be TRBD2 (7 bases). The ends were cut back, 6 bases at V and 0 bases at J, with 14 bases in the middle. The CDR3 runs to 16 residues. CDR1 is MDHEN, CDR2 SYDVKM, per germline. The CDR3 is CASSSDGGPNTGELFF. The CDR3 nucleotides read TGTGCCAGCAGCTCCGACGGGGGGCCGAACACCGGGGAGCTGTTTTTT.

The rearrangement joins TRBV9 to TRBJ2-7; 9 nucleotides match TRBD2. After removal of 0 bases from V and 3 bases from J, the junction contained 10 bases not matched to a gene. Germline CDR1 is SGDLS and CDR2 is YYNGEE. The CDR3 loop spans 17 amino acids. CDR3 loop: CASSVDPSGALLYEQYF. DNA of the CDR3: TGTGCCAGCAGCGTAGACCCTAGCGGGGCTTTGCTCTACGAGCAGTACTTC.

A few counts support this clonotype. This chain joins TRBV7-6 and TRBJ1-1, with a possible D match to TRBD1 (6 bases). Trimming removed 1 base at V and 8 bases at J, with 11 bases between. Germline CDR1 SGHVS, CDR2 FNYEAQ. The CDR3 has 13 residues. The CDR3 loop reads CASSLVPGVEAFF. As DNA, the CDR3 is TGTGCCAGCAGCTTAGTTCCAGGGGTGGAAGCTTTCTTT.

The chain recombines TRBV9 with TRBJ2-1, with TRBD1 identical over 8 bases. V trimming: 2 bases; J trimming: 10 bases; junction bases outside the gene matches: 2. The CDR3 covers 12 residues. Germline V CDR1 and CDR2: SGDLS, YYNGEE. The DNA of the CDR3 is TGTGCCAGCAGCGTGGGACAGGCAGAGCAGTTCTTC. Translation gives CASSVGQAEQFF. The whole variable domain, filled in from reference TRBV9 and TRBJ2-1, reads DSGVTQTPKHLITATGQRVTLRCSPRSGDLSVYWYQQSLDQGLQFLIQYYNGEERAKGNILERFSAQQFPDLHSELNLSSLELGDSALYFCASSVGQAEQFFGPGTRLTVL.

The chain employs TRBV20-1 and TRBJ2-7, with D possibly being TRBD1 (5 bases). The CDR3 consists of 13 residues. Trimming shortened V by 4 bases and J by 1 base, and 11 bases separated the two germline ends. Germline V lookup: CDR1 DFQATT, CDR2 SNEGSKA (reference sequence). CDR3 amino acids: CSAIKRQSYEQYF. The DNA for the CDR3 is TGCAGTGCTATCAAGCGACAGTCCTACGAGCAGTACTTC.

V usage is TRBV11-1 and J usage is TRBJ1-1; no reliable D call. Germline V CDR1 and CDR2: SGHAT, FQDESV (reference sequence). The germline V and J ends were trimmed by 7 bases and 4 bases, with 16 bases remaining between them. The CDR3 sequence is 14 residues long. The CDR3 loop reads CASKEREGFTEAFF. Written as DNA, the CDR3 is TGTGCCAGCAAGGAGAGGGAAGGATTCACTGAAGCTTTCTTT.

The chain is built from TRBV7-9 and TRBJ1-2; a weak D match, TRBD1 (5 bases). Germline V CDR1 and CDR2: SEHNR, FQNEAQ (reference sequence). V was cut by 1 base and J by 4 bases, with 10 bases left in between. This CDR3 spans 14 amino acids. The CDR3 spells CASSLERDVYGYTF. CDR3 DNA sequence: TGTGCCAGCAGCTTAGAGAGGGACGTCTATGGCTACACCTTC.

The CDR3 protein is CASNGGANPDTQYF. As DNA, the CDR3 is TGTGCCAGCAACGGGGGGGCAAACCCGGATACGCAGTATTTT. The V and J genes are TRBV7-9 and TRBJ2-3; 8 positions agree with TRBD2. V dropped 7 bases and J dropped 6; count of bases not matched to a gene: 9. The V gene's germline CDR1 is SEHNR and CDR2 FQNEAQ (reference sequence). The CDR3 has 14 amino acids.

V usage is TRBV4-1 and J usage is TRBJ1-4, with D uncertain. The germline V gene encodes CDR1 MGHRA and CDR2 YSYEKL. This CDR3 contains 13 residues. Trimming stripped 4 bases from V and 0 bases from J, with 3 bases between. Here the CDR3 DNA reads TGCGCCAGCAGCCTTACAACTAATGAAAAACTGTTTTTT. This translates into CASSLTTNEKLFF.

Here the CDR3 DNA reads TGTGCCAGCAGTCGACCACTAGTAATTGGCGAGCAGTACTTC. It yields the protein CASSRPLVIGEQYF. V and J are TRBV6-2 or TRBV6-3 and TRBJ2-7, with D possibly being TRBD2 (5 bases). CDR1 and CDR2 from the germline V gene are MNHEY and SVGEGT. The ends were cut back, 5 bases at V and 6 bases at J, with 17 bases in the middle. CDR3 length: 14 amino acids.

The chain links TRBV5-1 to TRBJ1-4; D is perhaps TRBD1 (5 bases). V lost 0 bases, J lost 4 bases, and 7 bases lay in between. The CDR3 runs 14 residues. Germline V lookup: CDR1 SGHRS, CDR2 YFSETQ. The CDR3 region has the DNA TGCGCCAGCAGCTTGGCAGGGTTTAATGAAAAACTGTTTTTT. Protein sequence: CASSLAGFNEKLFF. The full variable domain, in which reference TRBV5-1 and TRBJ1-4 provide the parts outside the CDR3, is KAGVTQTPRYLIKTRGQQVTLSCSPISGHRSVSWYQQTPGQGLQFLFEYFSETQRNKGNFPGRFSGRQFSNSRSEMNVSTLELGDSALYLCASSLAGFNEKLFFGSGTQLSVL.

This clonotype was seen a few times. The chain joins TRBV6-5 to TRBJ1-2; D remains ambiguous. The germline V gene encodes CDR1 MNHEY and CDR2 SVGAGI. The CDR3 length is 15 residues. Trimming left V 3 bases short and J 2 bases short, with 13 bases between. CDR3: CASSYSQLGNYGYTF. The CDR3 DNA sequence: TGTGCCAGCAGTTATTCCCAACTGGGCAACTATGGCTACACCTTC.

The CDR3 DNA reads TGTGCCACCTCACAGGGGGTTGGCGCAGATACGCAGTATTTT. Translation gives CATSQGVGADTQYF. The chain couples TRBV27 to TRBJ2-3, with 8 bases matching TRBD1. Looked up from germline, CDR1 is MNHEY and CDR2 is SMNVEV (reference sequence). After removal of 10 bases from V and 4 bases from J, the junction contained 10 bases not matched to a gene. The CDR3 has 14 amino acids.

In this sample, this clonotype turned up a few times. The chain joins TRBV20-1 to TRBJ2-1, with TRBD2 matching over 11 bases. This CDR3 has 17 amino acids. Germline V gene sequence: CDR1 DFQATT, CDR2 SNEGSKA (reference sequence). J lost 10 bases, V lost 3 bases, and 17 bases had no gene match. The CDR3 loop reads CSASVGSGGAGVSEQFF. The DNA for the CDR3 is TGCAGTGCTAGTGTTGGTAGCGGGGGGGCGGGGGTATCGGAGCAGTTCTTC.

This chain links TRBV6-5 with TRBJ2-7; D is ambiguous. Between the trimmed V and J ends, which lost 2 bases and 0 bases, there was a span of 8 bases. This CDR3 is 14 amino acids long. Germline values: CDR1 MNHEY, CDR2 SVGAGI. DNA for the CDR3: TGTGCCAGCAGTTACGCGCGGAGCTCCTACGAGCAGTACTTC. Translating it yields CASSYARSSYEQYF.

The chain carries TRBV29-1 and TRBJ2-2; D ambiguous. Trimming removed 8 bases at V and 7 bases at J, with 17 bases between. CDR1 is SQVTM, CDR2 ANQGSEA, per germline. This CDR3 is built from 13 residues. In DNA, the CDR3 is TGCAGCATTAACGGATATGGCGGCGGGGAGCTGTTTTTT. Translation gives CSINGYGGGELFF.

CDR3 sequence: CASSWGDRDSGELFF. In nucleotides, the CDR3 is TGCGCCAGCAGCTGGGGGGACAGGGACTCCGGGGAGCTGTTTTTT. The chain combines TRBV5-1 with TRBJ2-2; TRBD1 aligns across 9 bases. Trimming cost V 3 bases and J 6 bases; bases outside gene matches: 6. Per germline, CDR1 SGHRS and CDR2 YFSETQ. This CDR3 is built from 15 residues.

This clonotype was picked up a small number of times. This chain connects TRBV7-2 to TRBJ2-7; 8 bases are shared with TRBD1. The trim removed 5 bases at V and 5 bases at J, leaving 11 bases unmatched. Germline V gene data show CDR1 as SGHTA and CDR2 as FQGNSA. The CDR3 is made up of 15 amino acids. The CDR3 DNA reads TGTGCCAGCAGCAGAGGACAGGGAATATTCCACGAGCAGTACTTC. Translating gives CASSRGQGIFHEQYF.

The genes are TRBV20-1 and TRBJ2-1, with D tentatively TRBD1 (5 bases). V gave up 1 base and J gave up 7 bases, with 5 bases separating them. The CDR3 sequence is 11 residues long. Looked up from germline, CDR1 is DFQATT and CDR2 is SNEGSKA (reference sequence). The CDR3 spells CSARAGNEQFF. The DNA for the CDR3 is TGCAGTGCTAGAGCAGGGAATGAGCAGTTCTTC.

Written as DNA, the CDR3 is TGTGCCAGCTCACCGATAGGACAGACGAACACTGAAGCTTTCTTT. Translation gives CASSPIGQTNTEAFF. The V call is TRBV18, the J call TRBJ1-1, with D perhaps TRBD1 (6 bases). V lost 3 bases and J 1 base, leaving 12 bases between the germline ends. Germline CDR1 KGHSH, CDR2 LQKENI. This CDR3 contains 15 residues.

This sequence joins TRBV12-5 and TRBJ2-3; maybe TRBD2 (6 bases). This CDR3 is built from 16 residues. Trimming took 3 bases from V and 0 from J, leaving 13 bases between them. Germline-derived CDR1 and CDR2 are LGHNT and FRNRAP. The CDR3 DNA reads as TGTGCTAGTGGTTTTGTAACGGGGACTAGCACAGATACGCAGTATTTT. The encoded protein is CASGFVTGTSTDTQYF.